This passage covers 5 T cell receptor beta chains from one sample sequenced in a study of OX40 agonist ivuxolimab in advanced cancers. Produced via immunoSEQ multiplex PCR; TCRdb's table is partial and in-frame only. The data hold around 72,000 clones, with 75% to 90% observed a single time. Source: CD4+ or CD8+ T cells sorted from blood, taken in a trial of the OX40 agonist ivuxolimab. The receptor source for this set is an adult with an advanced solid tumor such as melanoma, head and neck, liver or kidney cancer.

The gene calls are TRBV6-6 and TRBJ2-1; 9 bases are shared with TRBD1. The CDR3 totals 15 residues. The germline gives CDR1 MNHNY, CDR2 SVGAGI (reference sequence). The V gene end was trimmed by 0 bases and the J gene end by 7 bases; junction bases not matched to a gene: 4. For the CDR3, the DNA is TGTGCCAGCAGTTACTCGTGGACAGGGGAAAATGAGCAGTTCTTC. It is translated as CASSYSWTGENEQFF.

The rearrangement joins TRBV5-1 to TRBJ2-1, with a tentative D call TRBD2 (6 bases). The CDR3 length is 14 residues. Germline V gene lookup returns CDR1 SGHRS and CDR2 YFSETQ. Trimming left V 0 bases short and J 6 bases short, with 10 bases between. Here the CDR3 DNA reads TGCGCCAGCAGCTTGGTTTCCGGGGGCAATGAGCAGTTCTTC. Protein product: CASSLVSGGNEQFF.

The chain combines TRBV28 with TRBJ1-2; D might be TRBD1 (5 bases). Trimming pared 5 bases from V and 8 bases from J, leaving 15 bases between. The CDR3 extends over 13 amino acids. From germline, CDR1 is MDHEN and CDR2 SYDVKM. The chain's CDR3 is CASSPTVFYGYTF. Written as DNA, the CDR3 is TGTGCCAGCAGTCCGACAGTATTTTACGGCTACACCTTC.

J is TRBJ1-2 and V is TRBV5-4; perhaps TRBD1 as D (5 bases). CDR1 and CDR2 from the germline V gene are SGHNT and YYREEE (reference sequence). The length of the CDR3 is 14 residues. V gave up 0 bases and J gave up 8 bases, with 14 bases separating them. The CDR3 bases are TGTGCCAGCAGCTTGGAGGGCAGGGCTGGCGGCTACACCTTC. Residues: CASSLEGRAGGYTF.

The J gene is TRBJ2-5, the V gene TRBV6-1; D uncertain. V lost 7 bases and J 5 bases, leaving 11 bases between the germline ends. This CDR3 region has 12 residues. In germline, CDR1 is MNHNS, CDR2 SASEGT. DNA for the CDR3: TGTGCCAGCACCCAAAATCGGGAGACCCAGTACTTC. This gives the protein CASTQNRETQYF.